A single sample gave rise to the 14 T cell receptor beta chains below, sequenced in a study of beta chain features in type 1 diabetes. Overall study results and limits: Patients with Type 1 diabetes showed moderately but significantly shorter TCRB CDR3s in all four CD4+ subsets.

These receptors' antigens are unknown. Investigators reverse transcribed all isolated RNA, so they sequenced expressed TCRB transcripts. Generated by immunoSEQ multiplex PCR, the TCRdb table keeps only in-frame clones and is missing some. The profile shows some 250,000 clones, around 14% of them singletons. Input material: naive CD4+ T cells from blood. All receptors come from a young man with type 1 diabetes.

This clone showed up just a few times. The rearrangement links TRBV7-9 to TRBJ1-1, with a tentative D call TRBD1 (6 bases). CDR3 length equals 12 residues. The V gene's germline CDR1 is SEHNR and CDR2 FQNEAQ (reference sequence). Deletions cut 5 bases from V and 9 bases from J, with 13 bases between. CDR3 DNA: TGTGCCAGCAGCGCGGAGACAGGTAAAGCTTTCTTT. This gives the protein CASSAETGKAFF.

This clone has more than one count but fewer than ten. The rearrangement joins TRBV5-6 to TRBJ2-4, with D perhaps matching TRBD1 (5 bases). Looked up from germline, CDR1 is SGHDT and CDR2 is YYEEEE. V lost 2 bases and J lost 5, with 5 bases in between. This CDR3 contains 12 residues. The CDR3 protein is CASSLGENIQYF. The CDR3, as DNA: TGTGCCAGCAGCTTAGGGGAAAACATTCAGTACTTC.

This clone was seen a handful of times. The gene calls are TRBV9 and TRBJ2-2; D perhaps matches TRBD2 (6 bases). The germline V gene encodes CDR1 SGDLS and CDR2 YYNGEE. The CDR3 runs 13 residues. V was clipped by 7 bases and J by 8 bases, with 15 bases between them. This CDR3 is CASGGTFGGELFF. The CDR3 DNA follows: TGTGCCAGCGGAGGGACCTTTGGTGGGGAGCTGTTTTTT.

The chain carries TRBV21-1 and TRBJ1-2. TRBV21-1 is labeled a pseudogene. The CDR3 has 14 residues. In nucleotides, the CDR3 is TGTGCCAGCAGCAAAGGCGAGAGGAACTATGGCTACACCTTC. This gives the protein CASSKGERNYGYTF.

The rearrangement uses TRBV9 and TRBJ2-7; D is undetermined. The germline V and J ends were trimmed by 2 bases and 7 bases, with 16 bases remaining between them. The germline CDR1 and CDR2 sequences are SGDLS and YYNGEE. CDR3 length equals 14 residues. The CDR3 DNA reads as TGTGCCAGCAGCGTCCAGGCGCTCTCTGGGGAGCAGTACTTC. Translated, it gives CASSVQALSGEQYF.

The V gene is TRBV27, the J gene TRBJ1-5, with TRBD1 as a possible D gene (5 bases). This CDR3 spans 15 amino acids. V lost 3 bases to trimming and J lost 6 bases, with 15 bases between them. CDR1 and CDR2 from the germline V gene are MNHEY and SMNVEV (reference sequence). The CDR3 here is CASSFGQGAFQPQHF. CDR3 DNA: TGTGCCAGCAGTTTCGGGCAAGGGGCCTTTCAGCCCCAGCATTTT.

This clone appeared a few times. The chain has TRBV5-1 and TRBJ2-5; 7 positions match TRBD1. After removal of 1 base from V and 2 bases from J, the junction contained 5 bases not matched to a gene. Germline V gene lookup returns CDR1 SGHRS and CDR2 YFSETQ. The CDR3 covers 15 residues. The CDR3 DNA follows: TGCGCCAGCAGCTTGTTCAGGGGGAAACAAGAGACCCAGTACTTC. Encoded protein: CASSLFRGKQETQYF.

The chain links TRBV7-9 to TRBJ2-1; 8 bases line up with TRBD2. In germline, CDR1 is SEHNR, CDR2 FQNEAQ (reference sequence). With V trimmed by 6 bases and J by 10 bases, 8 bases remained unmatched. The CDR3 sequence is 13 residues long. CDR3 amino acids: CASRSGLAGEQFF. The DNA for the CDR3 is TGTGCCAGCAGATCCGGACTAGCTGGGGAGCAGTTCTTC.

V usage is TRBV4-2 and J usage is TRBJ2-1; 11 bases fit TRBD2. Trimming removed 4 bases from V and 0 bases from J; junction bases left unmatched: 11. CDR3 length: 19 amino acids. Germline values: CDR1 LGHNA, CDR2 YNFKEQ. The CDR3 spells CASSPRTSGYTSSYNEQFF. The CDR3 bases are TGTGCCAGCAGCCCTCGGACTAGCGGGTATACGAGCTCCTACAATGAGCAGTTCTTC.

The V call is TRBV7-9, the J call TRBJ1-1; the match to TRBD1 covers 7 bases. The CDR3 totals 15 residues. Germline CDR1 reads SEHNR; CDR2 reads FQNEAQ (reference sequence). Germline trimming cut 5 bases from V and 1 base from J; bases unmatched to any gene: 7. DNA for the CDR3: TGTGCCAGCAGCACGTGGGACAGCTCGAACACTGAAGCTTTCTTT. This codes for CASSTWDSSNTEAFF.

This chain uses TRBV7-9 with TRBJ1-1; possibly TRBD1 for D (6 bases). Germline lookup yields CDR1 SEHNR and CDR2 FQNEAQ (reference sequence). The CDR3 covers 14 residues. Between the trimmed V and J ends, which lost 4 bases and 11 bases, there was a span of 20 bases. The CDR3 spells CASSSGDYRVEAFF. CDR3 nucleotides: TGTGCCAGCAGCTCAGGAGATTACAGGGTAGAGGCTTTCTTT.

The chain recombines TRBV10-3 with TRBJ2-7; 7 bases fit TRBD2. CDR1 and CDR2 (germline): ENHRY, SYGVKD. The trim removed 4 bases at V and 2 bases at J, leaving 5 bases unmatched. There are 14 residues in the CDR3. CDR3 region: CAISATSGAYEQYF. In nucleotides, the CDR3 is TGTGCCATCAGTGCGACAAGCGGGGCCTACGAGCAGTACTTC.

V is TRBV4-1 and J is TRBJ2-4; D is uncertain. The germline V gene encodes CDR1 MGHRA and CDR2 YSYEKL. V dropped 0 bases and J dropped 0 bases, with 15 bases sitting between them. The CDR3 totals 18 residues. The CDR3 DNA reads TGCGCCAGCAGCCAAGATTTGCGGAGCCCACTAGCCAAAAACATTCAGTACTTC. Translating gives CASSQDLRSPLAKNIQYF.

This clone appeared a few times. The chain is built from TRBV30 and TRBJ1-1, with D possibly being TRBD1 (5 bases). Trimming pared 1 base from V and 2 bases from J, leaving 11 bases between. CDR1 and CDR2 (germline): GTSNPN, SVGIG (reference sequence). This CDR3 contains 14 residues. CDR3 loop: CAWSERGFNTEAFF. The CDR3, as DNA: TGTGCCTGGAGTGAAAGGGGATTCAACACTGAAGCTTTCTTT. Looking up the rest from reference TRBV30 and TRBJ1-1 gives the full variable domain: SQTIHQWPATLVQPVGSPLSLECTVEGTSNPNLYWYRQAAGRGLQLLFYSVGIGQISSEVPQNLSASRPQDRQFILSSKKLLLSDSGFYLCAWSERGFNTEAFFGQGTRLTVV.